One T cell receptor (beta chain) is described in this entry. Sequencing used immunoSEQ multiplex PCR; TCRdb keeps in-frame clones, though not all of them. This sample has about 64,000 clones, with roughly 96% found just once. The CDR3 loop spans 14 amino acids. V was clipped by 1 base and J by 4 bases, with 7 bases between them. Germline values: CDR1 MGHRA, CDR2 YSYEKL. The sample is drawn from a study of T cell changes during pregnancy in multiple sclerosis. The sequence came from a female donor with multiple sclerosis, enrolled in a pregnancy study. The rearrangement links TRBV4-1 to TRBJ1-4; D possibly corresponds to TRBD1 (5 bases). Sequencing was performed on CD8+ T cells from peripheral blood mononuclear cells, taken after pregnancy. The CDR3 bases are TGCGCCAGCAGCCAAGGGGGGGTTAATGAAAAACTGTTTTTT. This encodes CASSQGGVNEKLFF.